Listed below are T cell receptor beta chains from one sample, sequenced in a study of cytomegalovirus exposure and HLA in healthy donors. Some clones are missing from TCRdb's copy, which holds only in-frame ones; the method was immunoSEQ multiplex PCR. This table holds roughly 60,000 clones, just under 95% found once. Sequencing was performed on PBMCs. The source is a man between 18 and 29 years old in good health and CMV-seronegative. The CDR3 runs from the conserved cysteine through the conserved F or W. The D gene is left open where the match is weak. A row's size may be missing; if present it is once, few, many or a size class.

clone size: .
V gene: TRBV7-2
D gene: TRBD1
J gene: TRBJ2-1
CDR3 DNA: TGTGCCAGCAGCCCGGGACAGGGTCCCTACAATGAGCAGTTCTTC
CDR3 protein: CASSPGQGPYNEQFF

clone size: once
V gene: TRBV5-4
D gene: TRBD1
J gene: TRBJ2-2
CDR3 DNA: TGTGCCAGCAGCCTGGGACAGGGGAACACCGGGGAGCTGTTTTTT
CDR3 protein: CASSLGQGNTGELFF

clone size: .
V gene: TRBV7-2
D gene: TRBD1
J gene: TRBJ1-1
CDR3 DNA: TGTGCCAGCAGCTTAGGACAGGGCTGGAACACTGAAGCTTTCTTT
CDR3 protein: CASSLGQGWNTEAFF

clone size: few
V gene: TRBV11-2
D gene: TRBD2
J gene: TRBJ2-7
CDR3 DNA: TGTGCCAGCAGGGATCCGGGAGGGCAGTACTTC
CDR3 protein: CASRDPGGQYF

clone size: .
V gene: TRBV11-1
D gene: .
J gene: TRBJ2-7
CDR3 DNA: TGTGCCAGCAGCTTAGCGCGGGGTCCCTACGAGCAGTACTTC
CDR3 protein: CASSLARGPYEQYF

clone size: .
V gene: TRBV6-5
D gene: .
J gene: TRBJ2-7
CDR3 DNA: TGTGCCAGCAGTTACTCGTTCGCCACTAACTACGAGCAGTACTTC
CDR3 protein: CASSYSFATNYEQYF

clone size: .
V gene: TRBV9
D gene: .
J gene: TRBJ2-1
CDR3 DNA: TGTGCCAGCAGCTTGGGGGGTGAAGAGCAGTTCTTC
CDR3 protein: CASSLGGEEQFF

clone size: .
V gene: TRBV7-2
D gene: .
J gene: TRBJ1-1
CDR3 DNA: TGTGCCAGCAGCTTACTTCAGGGATCTGAAGCTTTCTTT
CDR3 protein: CASSLLQGSEAFF

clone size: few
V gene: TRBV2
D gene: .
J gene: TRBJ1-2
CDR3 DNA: TGTGCCAGCAGTGCGGTGGCGGATTATGGCTACACCTTC
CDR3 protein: CASSAVADYGYTF

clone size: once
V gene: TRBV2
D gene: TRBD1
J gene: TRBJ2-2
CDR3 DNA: TGTGCCAGCAGGGAACAGGGGAATACCGGGGAGCTGTTTTTT
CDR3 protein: CASREQGNTGELFF

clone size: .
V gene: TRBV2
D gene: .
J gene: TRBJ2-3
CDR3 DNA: TGTGCCAGCAGTGATGGCAGAGGGACAGATACGCAGTATTTT
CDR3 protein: CASSDGRGTDTQYF

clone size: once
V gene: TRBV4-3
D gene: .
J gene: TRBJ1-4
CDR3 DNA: TGCGCCAGCAGCCCGACGGGGGGACCTAATGAAAAACTGTTTTTT
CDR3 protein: CASSPTGGPNEKLFF

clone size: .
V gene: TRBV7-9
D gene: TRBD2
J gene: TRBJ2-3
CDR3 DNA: TGTGCCAGCAGCTTAAATGTACTAGCGGGGATTAGCACAGATACGCAGTATTTT
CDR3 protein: CASSLNVLAGISTDTQYF

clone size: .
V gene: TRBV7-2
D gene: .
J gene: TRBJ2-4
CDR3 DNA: TGTGCCAGCAGCTCTCAACGGGAAGCCAAAAACATTCAGTACTTC
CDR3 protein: CASSSQREAKNIQYF

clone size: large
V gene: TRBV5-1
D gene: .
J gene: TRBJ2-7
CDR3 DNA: TGCGCCAGCAGCCCCGGACTCACTAGTAGGTCCTACGAGCAGTACTTC
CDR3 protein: CASSPGLTSRSYEQYF

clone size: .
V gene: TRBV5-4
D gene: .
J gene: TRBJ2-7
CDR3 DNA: TGTGCCAGCAGCCAATCCCCCTACGAGCAGTACTTC
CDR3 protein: CASSQSPYEQYF

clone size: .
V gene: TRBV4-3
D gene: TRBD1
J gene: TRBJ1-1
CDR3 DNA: TGCGCCAGCAGCCAAGGACAGGGATCATTTGAAGCTTTCTTT
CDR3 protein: CASSQGQGSFEAFF

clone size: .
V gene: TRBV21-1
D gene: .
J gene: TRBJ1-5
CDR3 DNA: TGTGCCAGCAGGTTAGGAGGTGAACTTTTTAGTCAGCCCCAGCATTTT
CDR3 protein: CASRLGGELFSQPQHF

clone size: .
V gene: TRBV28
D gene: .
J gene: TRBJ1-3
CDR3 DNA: TGTGCCAGCAGCCGGGACACTTACTCTGGAAACACCATATATTTT
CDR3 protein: CASSRDTYSGNTIYF

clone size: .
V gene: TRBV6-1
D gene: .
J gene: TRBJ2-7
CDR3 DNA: TGTGCCAGCAGCCGCAGGGAAGATTACGAGCAGTACTTC
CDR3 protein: CASSRREDYEQYF

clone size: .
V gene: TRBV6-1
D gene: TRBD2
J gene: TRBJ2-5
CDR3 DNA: TGTGCCAGCAGCCTCACTAGCGGGAGATCGGAGACCCAGTACTTC
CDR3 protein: CASSLTSGRSETQYF

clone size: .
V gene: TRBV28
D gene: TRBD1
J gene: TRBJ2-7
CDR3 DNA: TGTGCCAGCAGTAGGACAGGGACCTACGAGCAGTACTTC
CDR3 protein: CASSRTGTYEQYF

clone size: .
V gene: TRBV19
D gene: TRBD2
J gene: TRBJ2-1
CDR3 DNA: TGTGCCAGTAGTGCCGCCAGCGGGAGCGTATCGAATGAGCAGTTCTTC
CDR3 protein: CASSAASGSVSNEQFF

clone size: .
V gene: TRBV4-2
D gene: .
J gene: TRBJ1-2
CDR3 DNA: TGTGCCAGCAGCCAAGAACTAGGGTTCCACTATGGCTACACCTTC
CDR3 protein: CASSQELGFHYGYTF

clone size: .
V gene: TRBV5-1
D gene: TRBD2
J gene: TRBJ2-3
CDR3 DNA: TGCGCCAGCAGCTTGGGGCTAGCGGGAGATACGCAGTATTTT
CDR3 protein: CASSLGLAGDTQYF

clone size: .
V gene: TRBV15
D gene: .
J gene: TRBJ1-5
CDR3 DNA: TGTGCCACCAGCAGAGATCTGGGAGGGCATCAGCCCCAGCATTTT
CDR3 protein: CATSRDLGGHQPQHF

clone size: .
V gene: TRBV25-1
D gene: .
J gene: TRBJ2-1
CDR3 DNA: TGTGCCAGCAGTGAAGGAATCGTGACTCGGCGGCAGTTCTTC
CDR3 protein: CASSEGIVTRRQFF

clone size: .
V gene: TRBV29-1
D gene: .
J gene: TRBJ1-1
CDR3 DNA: TGCAGCGTTGAGACTACGGGCTTTGGGGCTTTCTTT
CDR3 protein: CSVETTGFGAFF

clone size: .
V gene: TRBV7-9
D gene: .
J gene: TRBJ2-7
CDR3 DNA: TGTGCCAGCTGGCATGGGCGGGACGACGAGCAGTACTTC
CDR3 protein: CASWHGRDDEQYF

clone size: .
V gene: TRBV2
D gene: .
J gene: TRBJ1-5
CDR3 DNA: TGTGCCAGCACCATACAATCGACAGGCCCCAATCAGCCCCAGCATTTT
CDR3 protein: CASTIQSTGPNQPQHF

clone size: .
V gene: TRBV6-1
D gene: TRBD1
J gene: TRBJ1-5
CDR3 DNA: TGTGCCAGCAGTGAAACGGCAGGGGGCCATCAGCCCCAGCATTTT
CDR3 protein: CASSETAGGHQPQHF

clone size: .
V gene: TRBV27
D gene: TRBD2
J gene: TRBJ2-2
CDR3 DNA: TGTGCCAGCAGTCTCGGGGAGGGGAACACCGGGGAGCTGTTTTTT
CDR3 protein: CASSLGEGNTGELFF

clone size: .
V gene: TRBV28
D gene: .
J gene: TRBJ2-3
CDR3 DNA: TGTGCCAGCAGCAATGCTGCGGGGCGAGGCACAGATACGCAGTATTTT
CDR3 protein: CASSNAAGRGTDTQYF

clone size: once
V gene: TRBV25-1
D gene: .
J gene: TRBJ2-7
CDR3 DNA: TGTGCCAGCAGCTCCAGGGGATTCTCCTACGAGCAGTACTTC
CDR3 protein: CASSSRGFSYEQYF

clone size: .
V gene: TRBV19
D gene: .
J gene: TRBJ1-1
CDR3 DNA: TGTGCCAGTACCTCCCCGACAGCTTTGAACACTGAAGCTTTCTTT
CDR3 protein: CASTSPTALNTEAFF

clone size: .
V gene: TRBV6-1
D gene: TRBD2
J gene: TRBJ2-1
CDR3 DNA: TGTGCCAGCACCGCGGGAGAATCCTACAATGAGCAGTTCTTC
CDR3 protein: CASTAGESYNEQFF

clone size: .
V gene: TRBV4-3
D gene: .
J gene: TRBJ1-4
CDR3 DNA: TGCGCCAGCAGCCAAGAAGTCCGGGTTAATGAAAAACTGTTTTTT
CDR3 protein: CASSQEVRVNEKLFF

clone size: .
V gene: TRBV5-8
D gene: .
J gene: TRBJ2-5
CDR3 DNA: TGTGCCAGCAGCTTGGTGATTTTGGGGGGAAGGGAGACCCAGTACTTC
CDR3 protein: CASSLVILGGRETQYF

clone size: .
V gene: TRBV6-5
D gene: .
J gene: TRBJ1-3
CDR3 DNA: TGTGCCAGCAGCCCAGCTGGAAACACCATATATTTT
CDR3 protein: CASSPAGNTIYF

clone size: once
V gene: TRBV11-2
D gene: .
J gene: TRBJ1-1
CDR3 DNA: TGTGCCAGCAGCTTAGGGGCCGGTCCATGGGCTGAAGCTTTCTTT
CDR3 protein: CASSLGAGPWAEAFF

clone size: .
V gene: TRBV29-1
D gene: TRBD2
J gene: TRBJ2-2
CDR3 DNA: TGCAGCGTTGAAGCACCCACTAGCGCCGCGAACACCGGGGAGCTGTTTTTT
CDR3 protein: CSVEAPTSAANTGELFF

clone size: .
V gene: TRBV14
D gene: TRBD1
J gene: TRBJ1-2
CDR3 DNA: TGTGCCAGCAGCCAACTTTTTGACAGGGACTATGGCTACACCTTC
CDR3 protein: CASSQLFDRDYGYTF

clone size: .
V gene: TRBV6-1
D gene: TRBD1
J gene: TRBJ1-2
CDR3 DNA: TGTGCCAGCAGTGTCGGGACAGGCTATGGCTACACCTTC
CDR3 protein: CASSVGTGYGYTF

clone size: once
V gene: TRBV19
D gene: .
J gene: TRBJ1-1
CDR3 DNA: TGTGCCAGTAGTATCGCTGCGGGGGGGACTGAAGCTTTCTTT
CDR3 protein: CASSIAAGGTEAFF

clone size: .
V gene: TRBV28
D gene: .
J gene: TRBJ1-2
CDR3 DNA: TGTGCCAGCAGTTTATTAGGAGGACCTGACTATGGCTACACCTTC
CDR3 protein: CASSLLGGPDYGYTF

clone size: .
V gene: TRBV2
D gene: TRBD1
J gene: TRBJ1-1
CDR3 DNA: TGTGCCAGCGGGGGACAGGAGAACACTGAAGCTTTCTTT
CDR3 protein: CASGGQENTEAFF